This T cell receptor (beta chain) is from a study of T cells after yellow fever vaccination. Findings and limits, study-wide: Booster samples showed a return of most primary-vaccination clones (around 96% CD4, 88% CD8).

Many counts were recorded for this clonotype. The antigen is unknown. TCRdb itself ran the 5' RACE reads through MiXCR, one entry per CDR3 protein. The sample shows approximately 550,000 distinct CDR3 sequences, roughly 14% of them seen only once. The CDR3 is 15 amino acids. Unmatched junction bases numbered 10, after V lost 3 bases and J lost 10 bases. Germline loops: CDR1 SGHDT, CDR2 YYEEEE. The sequencing here drew on PBMCs, taken on the day of the yellow fever booster vaccination. The rearrangement uses TRBV5-6 and TRBJ1-4; 9 nucleotides agree with TRBD1. This receptor was taken from a man in his thirties or forties who received the YFV17D yellow fever vaccine. The chain's CDR3 is CASSSTPKTGGKLFF. CDR3 coding DNA: TGTGCCAGCAGCTCCACACCAAAGACAGGGGGAAAACTGTTTTTT.